These T cell receptor beta chains were read from a single sample in a study of T cells after yellow fever vaccination. MiXCR was run by TCRdb on the 5' RACE reads, yielding one entry per CDR3 protein. Of under 150,000 distinct CDR3 sequences in the sample, 7.7% were seen once. Here the sequenced sample was CD4+ T cells sorted from PBMCs, taken 5 days after the yellow fever booster vaccination. The receptors derive from a man aged 30 to 45 who received the YFV17D yellow fever vaccine. Each CDR3 is given with its conserved first and last residue. A D gene is named only where the DNA matches it firmly. The size of a clone is reported for some rows only, either as once, few or many, or as a class for expanded clones.

V gene	clone size	D gene	J gene	CDR3 DNA	CDR3 protein
TRBV12-3/TRBV12-4	few	.	TRBJ2-3	TGTGCCAGCAGTTTAAGGTTGTGGGGGCGGACAGATACGCAGTATTTT	CASSLRLWGRTDTQYF
TRBV20-1	.	.	TRBJ1-1	TGCAGTGCTAGGGGGGAGATGAACACTGAAGCTTTCTTT	CSARGEMNTEAFF
TRBV6-2/TRBV6-3	many	.	TRBJ2-3	TGTGCCAGCAGGACCGATTGGGGGAGAGGTGCAGATACGCAGTATTTT	CASRTDWGRGADTQYF
TRBV7-2	many	.	TRBJ2-1	TGTGCCAGCAGCTTAGTTGGATTCTCCTACAATGAGCAGTTCTTC	CASSLVGFSYNEQFF
TRBV7-2	.	TRBD1	TRBJ2-7	TGTGCCAGCAGCCCCCGGCGGGGACAGGGGGCGGAGGGAACTAAGTTTTACGAGCAGTACTTC	CASSPRRGQGAEGTKFYEQYF
TRBV20-1	many	TRBD2	TRBJ2-3	TGCAGTGCTACTCTAGCGGGCCGCACAGATACGCAGTATTTT	CSATLAGRTDTQYF
TRBV5-6	many	.	TRBJ2-5	TGTGCCAGCAGCTTTCAGGGGCGTCAATACCAAGAGACCCAGTACTTC	CASSFQGRQYQETQYF
TRBV5-1	many	.	TRBJ2-1	TGCGCCAGCAGCTTGGGGACACCCCTTTACAATGAGCAGTTCTTC	CASSLGTPLYNEQFF
TRBV6-1	many	.	TRBJ1-2	TGTGCCAGCAGGCCTTCTGGGGGGCAATCCGGCTTTGGCTACACCTTC	CASRPSGGQSGFGYTF
TRBV3-1	many	.	TRBJ1-1	TGTGCCAGCAGCCAAGTAACCGGGACGGCTGAAGCTTTCTTT	CASSQVTGTAEAFF
TRBV4-3	many	TRBD2	TRBJ2-3	TGCGCCAGCAGCCAAGCGGGACTAGCCCAGAGCACAGATACGCAGTATTTT	CASSQAGLAQSTDTQYF
TRBV7-2	many	.	TRBJ2-5	TGTGCCAGCAGGACCAGACAGCAAGAGACCCAGTACTTC	CASRTRQQETQYF
TRBV28	many	.	TRBJ2-2	TGTGCCAGCAGTTTGAGGACACCCCCCGGGGAGCTGTTTTTT	CASSLRTPPGELFF
TRBV11-2	.	.	TRBJ1-6	TGTGCCAGCAGCTTAAACAGCCCGGGGAATTCACCCCTCCACTTT	CASSLNSPGNSPLHF
TRBV5-1	.	TRBD2	TRBJ2-3	TGCGCCAGCAGCTCCGAAGCGGGAGGGACAGATACGCAGTATTTT	CASSSEAGGTDTQYF
TRBV14	.	TRBD2	TRBJ2-3	TGTGCCAGCAGCCAAGGGGCAAGCGGGACTACAGATACGCAGTATTTT	CASSQGASGTTDTQYF
TRBV5-1	many	TRBD1	TRBJ2-7	TGCGCCAGCAGCTTGAGTGGGACAGGGAACCACGAGCAGTACTTC	CASSLSGTGNHEQYF
TRBV18	few	.	TRBJ2-3	TGTGCCAGCTCACCACCGGAGGGGAGGGATACGCAGTATTTT	CASSPPEGRDTQYF
TRBV6-5	many	TRBD2	TRBJ2-2	TGTGCCAGCAGTTACGGGACTAGCGTGAACACCGGGGAGCTGTTTTTT	CASSYGTSVNTGELFF
TRBV21-1	many	.	TRBJ2-3	TGTGCCAGCAAATGCGGGACAGGGCTGGCAGATACGCAGTATTTT	CASKCGTGLADTQYF
TRBV12-3/TRBV12-4	many	.	TRBJ1-2	TGTGCCAGCAGGGTCACGGGCCTGGACTATGGCTACACCTTC	CASRVTGLDYGYTF
TRBV15	many	.	TRBJ2-1	TGTGCCACCAGCAATGGGGAGTACTCCTACAATGAGCAGTTCTTC	CATSNGEYSYNEQFF
TRBV7-2	many	.	TRBJ2-5	TGTGCCAGCAGCTTAGTGGGGAACCAAGAGACCCAGTACTTC	CASSLVGNQETQYF